The 17 T cell receptor beta chains given below trace back to one sample, sequenced in a study of shared clonotypes between healthy human individuals. Data came from immunoSEQ multiplex PCR; TCRdb stores just in-frame clones and leaves some out. The top ten hold about 13% of the sample, which has around 430,000 clones, around 75% seen once. Sequencing was carried out using PBMCs. The receptors derive from a woman between 35 and 50 years old in good health. Some clones in this sample may be carry-over from other donors' samples.

The chain combines TRBV11-1 with TRBJ2-1, with 9 bases matching TRBD1. The CDR3 has 16 amino acids. CDR1 SGHAT and CDR2 FQDESV come from the germline V gene (reference sequence). Germline trimming cut 4 bases from V and 0 bases from J; bases unmatched to any gene: 4. CDR3 coding DNA: TGTGCCAGCAGCTCCACAGGGGGCGACTCCTACAATGAGCAGTTCTTC. It is translated as CASSSTGGDSYNEQFF. The complete variable domain, with remaining parts taken from reference TRBV11-1 and TRBJ2-1, reads EAEVAQSPRYKITEKSQAVAFWCDPISGHATLYWYRQILGQGPELLVQFQDESVVDDSQLPKDRFSAERLKGVDSTLKIQPAELGDSAMYLCASSSTGGDSYNEQFFGPGTRLTVL.

The chain couples TRBV5-1 to TRBJ2-7, with 7 positions matching TRBD2. V was pared by 1 base and J by 5 bases, with 9 bases of the junction left unmatched. This CDR3 spans 15 amino acids. Per the germline V gene, CDR1 is SGHRS and CDR2 is YFSETQ. In nucleotides, the CDR3 is TGCGCCAGCAGCTTGCGGGCGGGAGTGTCTGACGAGCAGTACTTC. Its protein product is CASSLRAGVSDEQYF.

The chain uses TRBV9 and TRBJ2-2; TRBD1 matches 9 bases. Germline V gives CDR1 SGDLS, CDR2 YYNGEE. This CDR3 comprises 18 residues. The junction had 13 bases not matched to a gene; V was cut back by 4 bases and J by 3 bases. The CDR3 sequence is CASSPTRDRASHTGELFF. CDR3 coding DNA: TGTGCCAGCAGCCCCACCCGGGACAGGGCTTCCCACACCGGGGAGCTGTTTTTT.

This chain links TRBV6-1 with TRBJ2-7, with 10 nucleotides matching TRBD2. The CDR3 has 14 residues. The germline V gene has CDR1 MNHNS and CDR2 SASEGT. J lost 6 bases, V lost 7 bases, and 9 bases had no gene match. The DNA for the CDR3 is TGTGCCAGCACGCCGAGCGGGAGGGCTTTCGAGCAGTACTTC. Translation gives CASTPSGRAFEQYF.

V is TRBV7-3 and J is TRBJ2-2; no clear D. From germline, CDR1 is SGHTA and CDR2 FQGTGA. V was clipped by 5 bases and J by 1 base, with 8 bases between them. The CDR3 sequence is 14 residues long. DNA of the CDR3: TGTGCCAGCAGCCCCCCCTGGAACACCGGGGAGCTGTTTTTT. It is translated as CASSPPWNTGELFF.

The chain has TRBV5-1 and TRBJ1-2; D possibly corresponds to TRBD1 (6 bases). Germline values: CDR1 SGHRS, CDR2 YFSETQ. The CDR3 is made up of 17 amino acids. V was clipped by 2 bases and J by 2 bases, with 19 bases between them. CDR3 in amino acids: CASSLGGRTPRNYGYTF. The CDR3 nucleotides read TGCGCCAGCAGCTTAGGGGGGCGGACCCCTCGCAACTATGGCTACACCTTC.

Regarding this clone: Since the CDR3 does not end with the conserved phenylalanine or tryptophan, this likely comes from a read error. This sequence joins TRBV4-3 and TRBJ2-7; D may be TRBD1 (6 bases). CDR1 and CDR2 (germline): LGHNA, YSLEER. There are 15 residues in the CDR3. The V end was cut by 0 bases, the J end by 8 bases, with 17 bases between. In nucleotides, the CDR3 is TGCGCCAGCAGCCAAGAAGGAGGCAGGGGCAGCCAGCAGTACCTC. Encoded protein: CASSQEGGRGSQQYL.

The chain is built from TRBV28 and TRBJ1-1; 7 nucleotides align to TRBD1. The V gene end was trimmed by 2 bases and the J gene end by 1 base; junction bases not matched to a gene: 1. Looked up from germline, CDR1 is MDHEN and CDR2 is SYDVKM. The CDR3 totals 14 residues. Here the CDR3 DNA reads TGTGCCAGCAGTTTAGGGACAGAGAACACTGAAGCTTTCTTT. It codes for CASSLGTENTEAFF.

Many counts were recorded for this clone. This specimen includes other DNA sequences encoding the same CDR3. The chain recombines TRBV9 with TRBJ2-7, with a possible D match to TRBD1 (5 bases). V shed 0 bases and J shed 3 bases, with 16 bases lying between them. Germline CDR1 and CDR2: SGDLS and YYNGEE. The length of the CDR3 is 16 residues. The CDR3 DNA reads TGTGCCAGCAGCGTAGTCGGCAGGGTGAAATACTACGAGCAGTACTTC. Translating it yields CASSVVGRVKYYEQYF.

This clone was observed at least ten times. The rearrangement uses TRBV5-1 and TRBJ2-1; D not resolved. The CDR3 runs 16 residues. The germline V gene has CDR1 SGHRS and CDR2 YFSETQ. V lost 1 base to trimming and J lost 3 bases, with 14 bases between them. The CDR3 nucleotides are TGCGCCAGCAGCTTGTATAGTGGGGAACTCTACAATGAGCAGTTCTTC. This sequence encodes CASSLYSGELYNEQFF.

This chain connects TRBV30 to TRBJ2-5; maybe TRBD1 (6 bases). Germline V gene sequence: CDR1 GTSNPN, CDR2 SVGIG (reference sequence). CDR3 length: 15 residues. V lost 2 bases, J lost 5 bases, and 18 bases lay in between. The DNA of the CDR3 is TGTGCCTGGAGTAATTCAGGGGCGGTTTGGGAGACCCAGTACTTC. Its protein product is CAWSNSGAVWETQYF. Full variable domain (rest looked up from reference TRBV30 and TRBJ2-5): SQTIHQWPATLVQPVGSPLSLECTVEGTSNPNLYWYRQAAGRGLQLLFYSVGIGQISSEVPQNLSASRPQDRQFILSSKKLLLSDSGFYLCAWSNSGAVWETQYFGPGTRLLVL.

The CDR3: CASSFRMGSRGEKLFF. Written as DNA, the CDR3 is TGTGCCAGCAGTTTTAGAATGGGGTCCAGGGGTGAAAAACTGTTTTTT. The J gene is TRBJ1-4, the V gene TRBV28; D possibly corresponds to TRBD1 (6 bases). V lost 3 bases, J lost 7 bases, and 18 bases lay in between. The CDR3 is 16 residues long. Per the germline V gene, CDR1 is MDHEN and CDR2 is SYDVKM. Filled out from reference TRBV28 and TRBJ1-4, the complete variable domain reads DVKVTQSSRYLVKRTGEKVFLECVQDMDHENMFWYRQDPGLGLRLIYFSYDVKMKEKGDIPEGYSVSREKKERFSLILESASTNQTSMYLCASSFRMGSRGEKLFFGSGTQLSVL.

Remarks on this clone: Distinct nucleotide sequences in the sample also encode this CDR3. V usage is TRBV7-9 and J usage is TRBJ1-1; 7 nucleotides align to TRBD1. Germline CDR1 is SEHNR and CDR2 is FQNEAQ (reference sequence). The CDR3 is 14 amino acids. V trimming: 2 bases; J trimming: 4 bases; junction bases outside the gene matches: 4. CDR3 loop: CASSLQGEGTEAFF. CDR3 nucleotides: TGTGCCAGCAGCTTACAGGGGGAAGGCACTGAAGCTTTCTTT.

Ten or more counts support this clone. The chain joins TRBV30 to TRBJ1-1; no definite D call. The CDR3 length is 15 residues. Trimming left V 4 bases short and J 1 base short, with 16 bases between. The V gene's germline CDR1 is GTSNPN and CDR2 SVGIG (reference sequence). CDR3 nucleotide sequence: TGTGCCTGGACCCCGAAGGAGGGCAGGAACACTGAAGCTTTCTTT. Encoded protein: CAWTPKEGRNTEAFF.

The chain uses TRBV28 and TRBJ2-6, with 8 bases matching TRBD1. Trimming cost V 1 base and J 1 base; bases outside gene matches: 6. Per the germline V gene, CDR1 is MDHEN and CDR2 is SYDVKM. There are 18 residues in the CDR3. The CDR3 reads CASSLLGQGASGANVLTF. The CDR3 DNA reads TGTGCCAGCAGTTTATTGGGGCAGGGGGCTTCTGGGGCCAACGTCCTGACTTTC.

V is TRBV5-4 and J is TRBJ2-6; 8 nucleotides line up with TRBD1. This CDR3 is 18 amino acids long. J gave up 0 bases and V 4 bases, and 9 bases lay outside the gene matches. The V gene's germline CDR1 is SGHNT and CDR2 YYREEE (reference sequence). The CDR3 loop is CASSAPGQVTSGANVLTF. Here the CDR3 DNA reads TGTGCCAGCAGCGCCCCGGGACAGGTGACCTCTGGGGCCAACGTCCTGACTTTC.

The chain has TRBV20-1 and TRBJ2-7; D not certain. This CDR3 spans 11 amino acids. Germline-derived CDR1 and CDR2 are DFQATT and SNEGSKA (reference sequence). With 5 bases removed from V and 5 bases from J, the gap between germline ends came to 10 bases. The DNA of the CDR3 is TGCAGTGCTTCCCTGGTCCACGAGCAGTACTTC. This sequence encodes CSASLVHEQYF.